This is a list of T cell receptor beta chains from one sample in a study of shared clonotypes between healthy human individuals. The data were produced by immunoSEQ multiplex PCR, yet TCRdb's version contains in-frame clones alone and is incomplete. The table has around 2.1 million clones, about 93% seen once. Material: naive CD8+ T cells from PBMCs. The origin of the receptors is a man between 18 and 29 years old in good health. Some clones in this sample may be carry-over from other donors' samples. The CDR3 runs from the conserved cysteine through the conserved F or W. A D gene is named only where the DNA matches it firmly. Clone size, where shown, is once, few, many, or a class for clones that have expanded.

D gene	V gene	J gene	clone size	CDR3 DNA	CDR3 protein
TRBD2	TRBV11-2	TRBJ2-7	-	TGTGCCAGCAGCTTATTTCACCCTAGCGGGAGGGAGCAGTACTTC	CASSLFHPSGREQYF
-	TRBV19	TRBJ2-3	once	TGTGCCAGTAGTTTCTGGAGGGACTGGGCCACAGATACGCAGTATTTT	CASSFWRDWATDTQYF
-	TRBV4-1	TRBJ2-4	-	TGCGCCAGCAGCCCCGCAAGGGGGGGGAACATTCAGTACTTC	CASSPARGGNIQYF
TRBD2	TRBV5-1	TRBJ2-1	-	TGCGCCAGCAGCCCGGGACTAGCTCCATTCTACAATGAGCAGTTCTTC	CASSPGLAPFYNEQFF
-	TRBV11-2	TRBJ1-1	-	TGTGCCAGCAGCTTAGGGGTGGGGACTGAAGCTTTCTTT	CASSLGVGTEAFF
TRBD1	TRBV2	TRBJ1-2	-	TGTGCCAGCAGACCCGGGACAGGGGTAAACTATGGCTACACCTTC	CASRPGTGVNYGYTF
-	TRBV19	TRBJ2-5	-	TGTGCCAGTAGTCGTCTATTTTGGAGGCCTCCACCTCCGTTAACCCAGTACTTC	CASSRLFWRPPPPLTQYF
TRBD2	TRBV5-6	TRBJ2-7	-	TGTGCCAGCAGCTGGGGGACTAGCGGCCAATCCCTGGGCGAGCAGTACTTC	CASSWGTSGQSLGEQYF
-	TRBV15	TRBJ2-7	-	TGTGCCACCAGCAGAGACGGGGTAGCCTACGAGCAGTACTTC	CATSRDGVAYEQYF
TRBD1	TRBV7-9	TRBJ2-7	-	TGTGCCAGCAGCAACCGGGACAGGGGGCTCGAGCAGTACTTC	CASSNRDRGLEQYF
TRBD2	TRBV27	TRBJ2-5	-	TGTGCCAGCAGTCCCACACCGACTAGCGTGTATGAGACCCAGTACTTC	CASSPTPTSVYETQYF
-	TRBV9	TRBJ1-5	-	TGTGCCAGCAGCGGGGACGGCGGGTGGCCCCAGCATTTT	CASSGDGGWPQHF
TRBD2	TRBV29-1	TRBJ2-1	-	TGCAGCGTTGAAGGTACGGCGGGAGAGCTGAATGAGCAGTTCTTC	CSVEGTAGELNEQFF
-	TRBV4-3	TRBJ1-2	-	TGCGCCAGCAGCCGTCGAAGGGGGAATCCGGGCCTGGAAGGCTACACCTTC	CASSRRRGNPGLEGYTF
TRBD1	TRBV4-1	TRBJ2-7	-	TGCGCCAGCAGCCATGGGACAGAACCCTCCTACGAGCAGTACTTC	CASSHGTEPSYEQYF
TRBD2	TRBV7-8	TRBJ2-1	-	TGTGCCAGCAGGGGACTAGCGGGAGGGTACAATGAGCAGTTCTTC	CASRGLAGGYNEQFF
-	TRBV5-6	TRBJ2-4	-	TGTGCCAGCAGCTCCGGCAATGTTCAGTACTTC	CASSSGNVQYF
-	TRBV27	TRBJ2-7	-	TGTGCCAGCAGTGGACCTTATTACGAGCAGTACTTC	CASSGPYYEQYF
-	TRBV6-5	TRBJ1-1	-	TGTGCCAGCAGTTCCGCAGGACAGATGAACACTGAAGCTTTCTTT	CASSSAGQMNTEAFF
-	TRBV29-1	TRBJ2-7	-	TGCAGCGTTATGGACCCGGCGGGGGAGCAGTACTTC	CSVMDPAGEQYF
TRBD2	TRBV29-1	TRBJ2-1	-	TGCAGCGGTGTAGGTAGCGGGACCTACAATGAGCAGTTCTTC	CSGVGSGTYNEQFF
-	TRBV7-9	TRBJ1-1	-	TGTGCCAGCAGCCCCGACGGATACACTGAAGCTTTCTTT	CASSPDGYTEAFF
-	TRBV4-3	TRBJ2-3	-	TGCGCCAGCAGCCACCCCGTAGGAGGCACAGATACGCAGTATTTT	CASSHPVGGTDTQYF
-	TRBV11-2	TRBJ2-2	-	TGTGCCAGCAGCTTTCGGGCGTACACCGGGGAGCTGTTTTTT	CASSFRAYTGELFF
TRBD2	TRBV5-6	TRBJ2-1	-	TGTGCCAGCAGCTTAGCGGGAGGGCCGCAGAATGAGCAGTTCTTC	CASSLAGGPQNEQFF
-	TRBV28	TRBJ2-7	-	TGTGCCAGCAGCCTGGGGGGTCACGAGCAGTACTTC	CASSLGGHEQYF
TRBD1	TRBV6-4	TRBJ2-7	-	TGTGCCAGCAGTACCGGGACAGGGGTCACCTACGAGCAGTACTTC	CASSTGTGVTYEQYF
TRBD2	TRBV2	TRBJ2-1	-	TGTGCCAGCAGACCCCACTGGACTAGCGGGAGGGACAATGAGCAGTTCTTC	CASRPHWTSGRDNEQFF
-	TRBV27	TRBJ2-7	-	TGTGCCAGCAGTATAACCGGCGGGGGCCACGAGCAGTACTTC	CASSITGGGHEQYF
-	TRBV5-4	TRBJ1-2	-	TGTGCCAGCAGCTTGGTCCCCGGATGGTTAAATTACCCTACTAACTATGGCTACACCTTC	CASSLVPGWLNYPTNYGYTF
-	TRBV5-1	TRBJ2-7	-	TGCGCCAGCAGCTTGGCCGACCATTTGAACGAGCAGTACTTC	CASSLADHLNEQYF
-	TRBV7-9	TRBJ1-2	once	TGCGCCAGCAGCCAAGCCCACAGGATCGACCATGGCTACACCTTC	CASSQAHRIDHGYTF
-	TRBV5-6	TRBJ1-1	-	TGTGCCAGCAGCTTGGTGGGGGCCACTGAAGCTTTCTTT	CASSLVGATEAFF
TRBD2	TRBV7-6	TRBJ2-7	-	TGTGCCACCGCCCGGGAGGGTCGGAACGAGCAGTACTTC	CATAREGRNEQYF
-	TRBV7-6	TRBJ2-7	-	TGTGCCAGCAGCTTAGAGGGGTCCTGGGGGAAATCCTACGAGCAGTACTTC	CASSLEGSWGKSYEQYF
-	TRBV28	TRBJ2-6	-	TGTGCCAGCAGTTTGAGACACTCTGGGGCCAACGTCCTGACTTTC	CASSLRHSGANVLTF
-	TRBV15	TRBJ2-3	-	TGTGCCACCAGCAGTCGCCGCTCAGATACGCAGTATTTT	CATSSRRSDTQYF
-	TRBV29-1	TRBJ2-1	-	TGCAGCGTTGCGGGGGAGGATGAGCAGTTCTTC	CSVAGEDEQFF
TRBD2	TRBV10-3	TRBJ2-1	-	TGTGCCATCACTAAGGACGGGACTAGCGGCTACAATGAGCAGTTCTTC	CAITKDGTSGYNEQFF
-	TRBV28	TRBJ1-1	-	TGTGCCAGCAGCATATGGGGTGGCACTGAAGCTTTCTTT	CASSIWGGTEAFF
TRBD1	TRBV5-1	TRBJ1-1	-	TGCGCCAGCAGCTTGGCCAAGAGGACAGGGACGAACACTGAAGCTTTCTTT	CASSLAKRTGTNTEAFF
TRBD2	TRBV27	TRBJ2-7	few	TGTGCCAGCAGCCCTAGCGGGAGAGTGTACGAGCAGTACTTC	CASSPSGRVYEQYF